In its sample, the clone carrying this TCR beta chain was seen once. J was trimmed by 0 bases and V by 0 bases; bases with no gene match: 3. CDR1 is SGHNT, CDR2 YYREEE, per germline (reference sequence). The CDR3 sequence is 18 residues long. Method: immunoSEQ multiplex PCR; TCRdb's copy keeps in-frame clones and lacks some. The profile shows over 150,000 clones, about 80% of them singletons. The sample belongs to a study of cytotoxic CD8 clonotypes in ibrutinib-treated CLL. This chain joins TRBV5-4 and TRBJ2-6, with 10 bases identical to TRBD1. The receptor was derived from a human donor with chronic lymphocytic leukemia. The sequencing here drew on PBMCs, taken after 12 months of ibrutinib treatment. CDR3 coding DNA: TGTGCCAGCAGCTTGGGGGACAGGGGAAGCTCTGGGGCCAACGTCCTGACTTTC. Amino acids: CASSLGDRGSSGANVLTF.